One and the same sample provided the 20 T cell receptor beta chains below, sequenced in a study of T cells in Graves' hyperthyroidism and ophthalmopathy. Amplification of TCR beta CDR3 regions used RNA as the template. A set of HTBI primers served as the primers for a first-round RT-PCR of the TCR CDR3. In TCRdb, the multiplex PCR reads were re-called with MiXCR into one record per CDR3 protein. Of 600,000 to 650,000 distinct CDR3 sequences in the sample, 15% to 20% were seen once. The source material was blood. All receptors come from a woman aged 25 to 45 with Graves' hyperthyroidism.

This clonotype was found many times. The chain carries TRBV7-2 and TRBJ2-5; no clear D. The CDR3 loop spans 15 amino acids. Germline V gene sequence: CDR1 SGHTA, CDR2 FQGNSA. With 5 bases removed from V and 5 bases from J, the gap between germline ends came to 18 bases. CDR3 residues: CASSDLGAATETQYF. The CDR3 DNA is TGTGCCAGCAGCGATCTGGGCGCAGCGACGGAGACCCAGTACTTC. The full variable domain, its missing parts supplied by reference TRBV7-2 and TRBJ2-5, is GAGVSQSPSNKVTEKGKDVELRCDPISGHTALYWYRQSLGQGLEFLIYFQGNSAPDKSGLPSDRFSAERTGGSVSTLTIQRTQQEDSAVYLCASSDLGAATETQYFGPGTRLLVL.

In its sample, this clonotype was seen many times. This sequence joins TRBV7-2 and TRBJ1-1; D not resolved. CDR1 and CDR2 from the germline V gene are SGHTA and FQGNSA. This CDR3 contains 16 residues. The V end was cut by 5 bases, the J end by 2 bases, with 18 bases between. This chain's CDR3 is CASSREVGRINTEAFF. The CDR3 DNA is TGTGCCAGCAGCCGAGAGGTGGGGAGGATAAACACTGAAGCTTTCTTT.

The sample holds a few counts of this clonotype. The chain couples TRBV6-1 to TRBJ2-2; TRBD2 matches at 8 bases. The germline V gene encodes CDR1 MNHNS and CDR2 SASEGT. There are 17 residues in the CDR3. V gave up 8 bases and J gave up 5 bases; unmatched junction bases: 16. DNA for the CDR3: TGTGCCAGCGTGAAGGTAGCGGGATCGGTGGTAACCGGGGAGCTGTTTTTT. Translated: CASVKVAGSVVTGELFF.

This clonotype was recorded at least ten times. The J gene is TRBJ1-4, the V gene TRBV12-3 or TRBV12-4; D is perhaps TRBD1 (5 bases). The CDR3 loop spans 13 amino acids. The ends were cut back, 5 bases at V and 7 bases at J, with 11 bases in the middle. The CDR3, as DNA: TGTGCCAGCAGTCCCCGGGGGGGTGAAAAACTGTTTTTT. It yields the protein CASSPRGGEKLFF.

The chain uses TRBV5-1 and TRBJ2-3; D perhaps matches TRBD2 (6 bases). From germline, CDR1 is SGHRS and CDR2 YFSETQ. The CDR3 covers 14 residues. V gave up 7 bases and J gave up 0 bases, with 12 bases separating them. CDR3 DNA sequence: TGCGCCAGCGCGAGACTAGAGAGCACAGATACGCAGTATTTT. Protein product: CASARLESTDTQYF.

This clonotype was detected many times. The junction does not match germline at one end; this may be a read error. In DNA form, the CDR3 reads TGTGCCTGCAGAAGGGTGGGGACTGAAGCTTTCTTT. It specifies CACRRVGTEAFF. The rearrangement uses TRBV7-8 and TRBJ1-1; D is unresolved. The CDR3 loop spans 12 amino acids. CDR1 is SGHVS, CDR2 FQNEAQ, per germline.

The chain combines TRBV29-1 with TRBJ2-1, with TRBD2 matching 9 bases. This CDR3 is built from 15 residues. V shed 4 bases and J 1 base; nucleotides not matched to a gene: 5. Germline V gene lookup returns CDR1 SQVTM and CDR2 ANQGSEA. The chain's CDR3 is CSVGKREASYNEQFF. CDR3 in DNA: TGCAGCGTTGGAAAGCGGGAGGCGTCCTACAATGAGCAGTTCTTC.

This clonotype was detected many times. This chain uses TRBV5-1 with TRBJ1-5; D unclear. Trimming shortened V by 0 bases and J by 10 bases, and 17 bases separated the two germline ends. This CDR3 has 15 amino acids. The germline CDR1 and CDR2 sequences are SGHRS and YFSETQ. CDR3 sequence: CASSLDGLPPDPQHF. Here the CDR3 DNA reads TGCGCCAGCAGCTTGGATGGACTACCCCCGGACCCCCAGCATTTT.

The CDR3 sequence: CASSLQEYEQYF. CDR3 sequence (DNA): TGTGCCAGCAGCTTGCAGGAGTACGAGCAGTACTTC. The chain links TRBV7-2 to TRBJ2-7; D ambiguous. CDR3 length: 12 residues. From germline, CDR1 is SGHTA and CDR2 FQGNSA. V lost 3 bases and J 4 bases, leaving 7 bases between the germline ends.

The chain carries TRBV29-1 and TRBJ2-2; D unclear. Trimming removed 7 bases at V and 5 bases at J, with 11 bases between. Germline values: CDR1 SQVTM, CDR2 ANQGSEA. The CDR3 sequence is 12 residues long. Here the CDR3 DNA reads TGCAGCGCTGAGGACCAAACCGGGGAGCTGTTTTTT. It codes for CSAEDQTGELFF.

This chain links TRBV3-1 with TRBJ1-2; 7 bases map to TRBD1. This CDR3 comprises 14 residues. The J segment lost 7 bases and the V segment lost 1 base, leaving 6 bases of the junction unmatched. In germline, CDR1 is LGHDT, CDR2 YNNKEL (reference sequence). In DNA, the CDR3 is TGTGCCAGCAGCCAAGGCAGGGGGTTCGGTGGCTACACCTTC. Its translation: CASSQGRGFGGYTF.

This clonotype was counted ten times or more. The chain joins TRBV18 to TRBJ2-1; D is unclear. This CDR3 has 13 amino acids. Germline CDR1 and CDR2: KGHSH and LQKENI. Trimming removed 0 bases from V and 9 bases from J, with 9 bases in between. CDR3 loop: CASSPPGNGEQFF. The CDR3, as DNA: TGTGCCAGCTCACCACCGGGGAACGGTGAGCAGTTCTTC. The complete variable domain, with remaining parts taken from reference TRBV18 and TRBJ2-1, reads NAGVMQNPRHLVRRRGQEARLRCSPMKGHSHVYWYRQLPEEGLKFMVYLQKENIIDESGMPKERFSAEFPKEGPSILRIQQVVRGDSAAYFCASSPPGNGEQFFGPGTRLTVL.

The sample holds many counts of this clonotype. The chain couples TRBV20-1 to TRBJ2-2; D ambiguous. Germline lookup yields CDR1 DFQATT and CDR2 SNEGSKA (reference sequence). This CDR3 has 17 residues. The V end lost 1 base, the J end lost 0 bases, and 15 bases lay between the germline ends. CDR3 amino acids: CSARGTTVISNTGELFF. The CDR3 DNA is TGCAGTGCTAGAGGCACTACAGTTATCTCGAACACCGGGGAGCTGTTTTTT.

This rearrangement joins TRBV6-2 or TRBV6-3 to TRBJ2-1; D uncertain. The germline CDR1 and CDR2 sequences are MNHEY and SVGEGT. The V end lost 0 bases, the J end lost 10 bases, and 7 bases lay between the germline ends. The CDR3 is 12 residues long. For the CDR3, the DNA is TGTGCCAGCAGTTACTCAAGCTGGGAGCAGTTCTTC. Translated, it gives CASSYSSWEQFF.

This clonotype was detected only a few times. The chain has TRBV4-1 and TRBJ1-1; D gene unclear. With 0 bases removed from V and 0 bases from J, the gap between germline ends came to 11 bases. The CDR3 length is 16 residues. CDR1 is MGHRA and CDR2 is YSYEKL in the germline V gene. The CDR3 spells CASSQDPASMNTEAFF. CDR3 DNA: TGCGCCAGCAGCCAAGATCCGGCATCCATGAACACTGAAGCTTTCTTT.

In its sample, this clonotype was seen a few times. This chain joins TRBV2 and TRBJ2-5; 8 bases map to TRBD2. CDR3 size: 15 residues. V lost 3 bases to trimming and J lost 2 bases; unmatched junction nucleotides: 5. The V gene's germline CDR1 is SNHLY and CDR2 FYNNEI. This CDR3 is CASSEWTSTQETQYF. For the CDR3, the DNA is TGTGCCAGCAGTGAGTGGACTAGCACGCAAGAGACCCAGTACTTC.

At least ten counts were recorded for this clonotype. The gene calls are TRBV24-1 and TRBJ1-2; D is unclear. Germline CDR1 is KGHDR and CDR2 is SFDVKD. Trimming left V 6 bases short and J 4 bases short, with 8 bases between. This CDR3 has 12 residues. As DNA, the CDR3 is TGTGCCACCAGTAATGAGCTCTATGGCTACACCTTC. Its translation is CATSNELYGYTF.

This chain joins TRBV20-1 and TRBJ2-5; TRBD2 matches 8 bases. The CDR3 is 13 amino acids. Trimming took 6 bases from V and 2 from J; bases not matched to a gene: 5. Germline CDR1 DFQATT, CDR2 SNEGSKA (reference sequence). The chain's CDR3 is CSAQGLGQETQYF. The CDR3 nucleotides read TGCAGTGCCCAGGGACTAGGGCAAGAGACCCAGTACTTC.

This clonotype showed up just a few times. The V call is TRBV6-1, the J call TRBJ2-1; no clear D. Germline assignment: CDR1 MNHNS and CDR2 SASEGT. CDR3 length equals 15 residues. V lost 6 bases, J lost 7 bases, and 19 bases lay in between. Here the CDR3 DNA reads TGTGCCAGCAGGTCCGAAGCCCCCTCACAAAATGAGCAGTTCTTC. It codes for CASRSEAPSQNEQFF.

This clonotype was counted at least ten times. The chain has TRBV6-1 and TRBJ2-3, with a possible D match to TRBD1 (6 bases). This CDR3 has 15 residues. The ends were cut back, 7 bases at V and 5 bases at J, with 19 bases in the middle. In germline, CDR1 is MNHNS, CDR2 SASEGT. The CDR3 here is CASKPWDGTRDTQYF. CDR3 bases: TGTGCCAGCAAGCCGTGGGACGGGACACGAGATACGCAGTATTTT.